Shown below are 22 T cell receptor beta chains from a single sample sequenced in a study of T cell repertoires in cytomegalovirus infection. TCRdb analysed the reads with MiXCR anew, one entry per CDR3 protein. Of 250,000 or so distinct CDR3 sequences in the sample, roughly 9.1% were seen once. Sequencing was done on a sample of PBMCs. The receptors come from a human donor in good health (CMV status not recorded). Some clones in this sample may be carry-over from other donors' samples.

This clonotype was detected ten times or more. The chain combines TRBV7-2 with TRBJ1-1, with 8 bases lining up with TRBD1. Trimming removed 5 bases from V and 4 bases from J; junction bases left unmatched: 9. Germline V lookup: CDR1 SGHTA, CDR2 FQGNSA. The CDR3 runs 15 residues. In DNA form, the CDR3 reads TGTGCCAGCAGCCGGGGGGACAGGTTCTTCACTGAAGCTTTCTTT. This codes for CASSRGDRFFTEAFF.

This clonotype was observed many times. CDR3 nucleotides: TGTGCCAGCACCCCGGGGCGGACTGCGATAACCGGGGAGCTGTTTTTT. It codes for CASTPGRTAITGELFF. The chain uses TRBV28 and TRBJ2-2, with D possibly being TRBD1 or TRBD2 (5 bases each). The CDR3 has 16 residues. Germline CDR1 reads MDHEN; CDR2 reads SYDVKM. Trimming shortened V by 7 bases and J by 5 bases, and 20 bases separated the two germline ends.

The CDR3 loop reads CSASKGLVWGTDTQYF. The DNA of the CDR3 is TGCAGTGCGAGCAAGGGACTAGTGTGGGGCACAGATACGCAGTATTTT. The V gene is TRBV20-1, the J gene TRBJ2-3; 8 bases are shared with TRBD2. This CDR3 has 16 amino acids. J gave up 1 base and V 6 bases, and 12 bases lay outside the gene matches. The germline V gene has CDR1 DFQATT and CDR2 SNEGSKA (reference sequence).

This clonotype was detected ten times or more. The J gene is TRBJ2-1, the V gene TRBV7-2; 7 bases are a match to TRBD2. The length of the CDR3 is 15 residues. CDR1 SGHTA and CDR2 FQGNSA come from the germline V gene. Trimming at V came to 4 bases and at J to 0 bases, leaving 3 bases not matched to a gene. The CDR3 DNA follows: TGTGCCAGCAGCTCGTCTAGCGGCTCCTACAATGAGCAGTTCTTC. Translated, it gives CASSSSSGSYNEQFF.

The table lists this clonotype with a few counts. This sequence joins TRBV5-5 and TRBJ2-2; TRBD2 might be the D (6 bases). CDR1 is SGHKS and CDR2 is YYEKEE in the germline V gene (reference sequence). V shed 3 bases and J shed 5 bases, with 11 bases lying between them. This CDR3 contains 14 residues. CDR3: CASSSGTPTGELFF. CDR3 DNA sequence: TGTGCCAGCAGCTCTGGGACTCCAACCGGGGAGCTGTTTTTT.

This clonotype came up many times. The gene calls are TRBV7-2 and TRBJ2-3, with no clear D. V lost 5 bases and J 0 bases, leaving 9 bases between the germline ends. CDR1 SGHTA and CDR2 FQGNSA come from the germline V gene. The CDR3 extends over 14 amino acids. Here the CDR3 reads CASSLTQSTDTQYF. The CDR3 DNA reads TGTGCCAGCAGCCTAACCCAGAGCACAGATACGCAGTATTTT.

This clonotype was detected only a few times. The J gene is TRBJ1-1, the V gene TRBV28; a weak D match, TRBD1 (6 bases). This CDR3 has 15 amino acids. Germline V gives CDR1 MDHEN, CDR2 SYDVKM. Trimming cost V 8 bases and J 0 bases, with 16 bases left between them. As DNA, the CDR3 is TGTGCCAGCCCAAAACGGGCAGGGGTGAACACTGAAGCTTTCTTT. This sequence encodes CASPKRAGVNTEAFF.

There are many counts of this clonotype. The chain has TRBV6-2 or TRBV6-3 and TRBJ1-1, with D perhaps matching TRBD1 (6 bases). There are 14 residues in the CDR3. In germline, CDR1 is MNHEY, CDR2 SVGEGT. V was trimmed by 8 bases and J by 1 base, leaving 14 bases between them. DNA for the CDR3: TGTGCCAGCGGTCGATCAGGGGCGAACACTGAAGCTTTCTTT. This gives the protein CASGRSGANTEAFF.

This clonotype occurred a few times. The V call is TRBV5-5, the J call TRBJ2-2, with D possibly matching TRBD2 (7 bases). There are 14 residues in the CDR3. V shed 5 bases and J shed 6 bases, with 14 bases lying between them. Looked up from germline, CDR1 is SGHKS and CDR2 is YYEKEE (reference sequence). The DNA of the CDR3 is TGTGCCAGCAGGCGTACCGGGGGGCCCGGGGAGCTGTTTTTT. Protein: CASRRTGGPGELFF.

At least ten counts were recorded for this clonotype. This rearrangement joins TRBV12-3 or TRBV12-4 to TRBJ1-6, with D uncertain. The CDR3 runs to 16 residues. Trimming took 1 base from V and 1 from J, leaving 8 bases between them. In DNA, the CDR3 is TGTGCCAGCAGTTTAGTCCCGCCGTCCTATAATTCACCCCTCCACTTT. Residues: CASSLVPPSYNSPLHF.

This clonotype was counted a few times. The rearrangement joins TRBV27 to TRBJ2-1, with 12 bases fitting TRBD2. Germline values: CDR1 MNHEY, CDR2 SMNVEV (reference sequence). The length of the CDR3 is 17 residues. V was clipped by 7 bases and J by 1 base; unmatched bases: 8. CDR3: CASNLAGGPKSYNEQFF. CDR3 bases: TGTGCCAGCAACCTAGCGGGAGGGCCGAAGTCCTACAATGAGCAGTTCTTC.

At least ten counts were recorded for this clonotype. The genes are TRBV19 and TRBJ1-5; a possible D gene is TRBD1 (6 bases). The CDR3 has 15 residues. Germline V CDR1 and CDR2: LNHDA, SQIVND (reference sequence). The ends were cut back, 1 base at V and 4 bases at J, with 11 bases in the middle. The CDR3 here is CASSIAGQRNQPQHF. The CDR3 DNA reads as TGTGCCAGTAGTATAGCTGGACAGAGGAATCAGCCCCAGCATTTT. Complete variable domain (other parts from reference TRBV19 and TRBJ1-5): DGGITQSPKYLFRKEGQNVTLSCEQNLNHDAMYWYRQDPGQGLRLIYYSQIVNDFQKGDIAEGYSVSREKKESFPLTVTSAQKNPTAFYLCASSIAGQRNQPQHFGDGTRLSIL.

The genes are TRBV28 and TRBJ1-2, with D possibly TRBD1 on 5 matching bases. The CDR3 has 12 residues. V gave up 6 bases and J gave up 5 bases, with 10 bases separating them. The germline V gene encodes CDR1 MDHEN and CDR2 SYDVKM. CDR3 sequence reads: CASRPSGYGYTF. The CDR3 bases are TGTGCCAGCAGGCCCTCAGGGTATGGCTACACCTTC.

J is TRBJ2-3 and V is TRBV7-6, with 7 nucleotides matching TRBD1. The junction had 8 bases not matched to a gene; V was cut back by 4 bases and J by 4 bases. The CDR3 length is 15 residues. CDR1 is SGHVS, CDR2 FNYEAQ, per germline. The CDR3 loop is CASSSLTGSADTQYF. Here the CDR3 DNA reads TGTGCCAGCAGCTCGTTGACAGGGTCTGCAGATACGCAGTATTTT.

This clonotype was seen ten or more times. This chain uses TRBV7-8 with TRBJ2-5; 11 nucleotides match TRBD1. V lost 6 bases and J lost 5; bases outside the gene matches: 5. CDR3 size: 14 residues. Germline CDR1 SGHVS, CDR2 FQNEAQ. The CDR3: CASREDRGLETQYF. CDR3 DNA sequence: TGTGCCAGCAGAGAGGACAGGGGGCTGGAGACCCAGTACTTC.

The chain is built from TRBV18 and TRBJ2-1; D may be TRBD2 (7 bases). This CDR3 contains 15 residues. V lost 3 bases and J lost 1, with 10 bases in between. Germline V lookup: CDR1 KGHSH, CDR2 LQKENI. CDR3 bases: TGTGCCAGCTCACCCGGGGGGCCTTCCTACAATGAGCAGTTCTTC. Its translation: CASSPGGPSYNEQFF.

This clonotype was recorded at least ten times. V usage is TRBV19 and J usage is TRBJ2-3; 7 bases match TRBD1. V lost 5 bases, J lost 2 bases, and 7 bases stayed unmatched. Germline V gives CDR1 LNHDA, CDR2 SQIVND (reference sequence). There are 15 residues in the CDR3. The CDR3 spells CASSFRQGLTDTQYF. CDR3 DNA sequence: TGTGCCAGTAGTTTCAGACAGGGCCTCACAGATACGCAGTATTTT.

This clonotype was picked up many times. The chain carries TRBV10-2 and TRBJ1-2; maybe TRBD1 (5 bases). Per germline, CDR1 WSHSY and CDR2 SAAADI. The CDR3 consists of 13 residues. Trimming took 3 bases from V and 14 from J, leaving 19 bases between them. This CDR3 reads CASSDLGPLKGTF. CDR3 nucleotides: TGCGCCAGCAGTGATCTGGGACCTCTCAAAGGGACCTTC.

This clonotype showed up many times. The gene calls are TRBV7-2 and TRBJ1-1, with a weak D call TRBD1 (5 bases). V shed 5 bases and J shed 1 base, with 11 bases lying between them. The length of the CDR3 is 14 residues. Germline CDR1 and CDR2: SGHTA and FQGNSA. CDR3: CASSLQQENTEAFF. CDR3 coding DNA: TGTGCCAGCAGCCTACAACAGGAGAACACTGAAGCTTTCTTT.

This clonotype has just a few counts. The gene calls are TRBV7-9 and TRBJ2-3; D might be TRBD2 (6 bases). Trimming pared 2 bases from V and 12 bases from J, leaving 12 bases between. CDR1 is SEHNR, CDR2 FQNEAQ, per germline (reference sequence). The CDR3 runs to 12 residues. The CDR3 sequence is CASSLMWGEQYF. The CDR3 DNA sequence: TGTGCCAGCAGCTTAATGTGGGGGGAACAGTATTTT.

This clonotype was seen a handful of times. The chain couples TRBV19 to TRBJ1-5; the D is unclear. The CDR3 totals 14 residues. The germline gives CDR1 LNHDA, CDR2 SQIVND (reference sequence). V lost 6 bases and J lost 4, with 13 bases in between. In DNA, the CDR3 is TGTGCCAGTAGCGTACTTGGAGGTAATCAGCCCCAGCATTTT. Amino acid sequence: CASSVLGGNQPQHF.

The chain joins TRBV18 to TRBJ2-3; a weak D match, TRBD2 (6 bases). Germline V gene data show CDR1 as KGHSH and CDR2 as LQKENI. The CDR3 is made up of 16 amino acids. Trimming took off 5 bases at V and 1 base at J, with 16 bases between the two ends. The CDR3 nucleotides are TGTGCCAGCTCAACGCGACCAGCGGGCCGCACAGATACGCAGTATTTT. Its translation is CASSTRPAGRTDTQYF.